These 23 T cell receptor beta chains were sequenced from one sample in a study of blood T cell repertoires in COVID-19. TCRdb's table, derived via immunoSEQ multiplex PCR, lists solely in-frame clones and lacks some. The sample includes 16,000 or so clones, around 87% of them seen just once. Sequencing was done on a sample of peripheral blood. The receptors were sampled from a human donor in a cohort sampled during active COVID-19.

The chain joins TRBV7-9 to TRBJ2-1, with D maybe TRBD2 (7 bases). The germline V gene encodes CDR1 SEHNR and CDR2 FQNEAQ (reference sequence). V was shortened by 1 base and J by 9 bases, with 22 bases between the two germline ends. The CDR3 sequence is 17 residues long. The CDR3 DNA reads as TGTGCCAGCAGCTTAGAAAGGATTCAGGGAGGGGGAGGTGAGCAGTTCTTC. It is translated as CASSLERIQGGGGEQFF.

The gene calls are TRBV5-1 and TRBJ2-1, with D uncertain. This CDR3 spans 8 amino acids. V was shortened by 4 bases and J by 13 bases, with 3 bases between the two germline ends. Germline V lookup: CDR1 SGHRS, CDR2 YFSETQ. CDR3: CASSPQFF. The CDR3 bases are TGCGCCAGCAGCCCACAGTTCTTC.

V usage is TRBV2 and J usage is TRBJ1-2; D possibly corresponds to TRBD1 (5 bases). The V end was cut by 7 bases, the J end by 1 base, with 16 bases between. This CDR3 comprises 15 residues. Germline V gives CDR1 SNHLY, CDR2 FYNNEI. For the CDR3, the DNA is TGTGCCAGCACCCCGGGCAGGGAGGATAACTATGGCTACACCTTC. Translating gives CASTPGREDNYGYTF.

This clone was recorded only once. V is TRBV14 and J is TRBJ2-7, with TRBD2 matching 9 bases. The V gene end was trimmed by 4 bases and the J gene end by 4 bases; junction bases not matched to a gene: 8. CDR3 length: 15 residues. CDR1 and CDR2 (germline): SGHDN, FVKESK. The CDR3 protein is CASSLLNSGGYEQYF. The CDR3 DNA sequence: TGTGCCAGCAGCCTGTTGAATAGCGGGGGTTACGAGCAGTACTTC.

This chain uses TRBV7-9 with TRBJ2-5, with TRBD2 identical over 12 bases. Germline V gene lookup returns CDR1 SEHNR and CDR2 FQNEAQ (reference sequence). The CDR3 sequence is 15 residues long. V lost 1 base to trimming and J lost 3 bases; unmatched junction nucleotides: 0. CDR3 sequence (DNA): TGTGCCAGCAGCTTAGGGACTAGCGGGGAAGAGACCCAGTACTTC. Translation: CASSLGTSGEETQYF.

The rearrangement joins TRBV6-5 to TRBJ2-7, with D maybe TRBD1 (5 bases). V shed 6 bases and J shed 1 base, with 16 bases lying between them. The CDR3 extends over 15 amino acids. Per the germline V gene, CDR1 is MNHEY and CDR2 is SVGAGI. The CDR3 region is CASSYGSGISYEQYF. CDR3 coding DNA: TGTGCCAGCAGCTATGGGTCAGGGATTTCCTACGAGCAGTACTTC.

CDR3 protein: CASSLNWGQQETQYF. CDR3 in DNA: TGTGCCAGCAGCTTAAATTGGGGACAGCAAGAGACCCAGTACTTC. The chain combines TRBV7-3 with TRBJ2-5; 7 bases match TRBD1. The CDR3 runs 15 residues. Germline V lookup: CDR1 SGHTA, CDR2 FQGTGA. The V and J ends lost 1 base and 2 bases, in that order; junction bases with no gene match: 4.

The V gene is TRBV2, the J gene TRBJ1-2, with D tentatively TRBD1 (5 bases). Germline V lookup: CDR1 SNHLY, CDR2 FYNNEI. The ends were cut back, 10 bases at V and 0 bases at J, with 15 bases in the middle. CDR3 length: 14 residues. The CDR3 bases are TGTGCCACTCCCAGACAGCCTCCTAACTATGGCTACACCTTC. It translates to CATPRQPPNYGYTF.

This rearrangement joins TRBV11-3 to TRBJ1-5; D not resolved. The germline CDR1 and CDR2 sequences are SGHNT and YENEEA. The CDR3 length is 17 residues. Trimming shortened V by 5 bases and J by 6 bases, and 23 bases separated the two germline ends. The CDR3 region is CASSPQTEPIPGQPQHF. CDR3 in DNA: TGTGCCAGCAGCCCACAGACGGAACCGATTCCCGGTCAGCCCCAGCATTTT.

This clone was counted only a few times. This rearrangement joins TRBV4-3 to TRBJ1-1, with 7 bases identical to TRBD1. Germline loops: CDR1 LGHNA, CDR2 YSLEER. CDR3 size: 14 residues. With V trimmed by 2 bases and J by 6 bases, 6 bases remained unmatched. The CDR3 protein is CASSQLDRAPEAFF. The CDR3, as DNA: TGCGCCAGCAGCCAACTTGACAGGGCTCCTGAAGCTTTCTTT.

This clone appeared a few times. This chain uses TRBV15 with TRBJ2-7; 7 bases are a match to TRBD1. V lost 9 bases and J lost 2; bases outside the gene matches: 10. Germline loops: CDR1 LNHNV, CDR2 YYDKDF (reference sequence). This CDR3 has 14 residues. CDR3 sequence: CATSRTGDTYEQYF. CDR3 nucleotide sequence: TGTGCCACTTCACGGACAGGCGATACCTACGAGCAGTACTTC. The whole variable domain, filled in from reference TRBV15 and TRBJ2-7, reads DAMVIQNPRYQVTQFGKPVTLSCSQTLNHNVMYWYQQKSSQAPKLLFHYYDKDFNNEADTPDNFQSRRPNTSFCFLDIRSPGLGDTAMYLCATSRTGDTYEQYFGPGTRLTVT.

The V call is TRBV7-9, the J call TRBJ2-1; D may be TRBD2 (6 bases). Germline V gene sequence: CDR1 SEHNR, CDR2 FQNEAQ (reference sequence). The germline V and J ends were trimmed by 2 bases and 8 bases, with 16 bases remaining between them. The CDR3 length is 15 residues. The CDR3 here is CASSLYELAVDEQFF. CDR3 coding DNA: TGTGCCAGCAGCTTATATGAACTAGCAGTAGATGAGCAGTTCTTC.

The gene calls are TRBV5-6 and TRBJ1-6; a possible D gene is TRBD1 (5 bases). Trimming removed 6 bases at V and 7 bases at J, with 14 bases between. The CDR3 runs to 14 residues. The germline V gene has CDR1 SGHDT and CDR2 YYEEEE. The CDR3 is CASIRRGKNSPLHF. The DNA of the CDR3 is TGTGCCAGCATTCGAAGGGGAAAAAATTCACCCCTCCACTTT.

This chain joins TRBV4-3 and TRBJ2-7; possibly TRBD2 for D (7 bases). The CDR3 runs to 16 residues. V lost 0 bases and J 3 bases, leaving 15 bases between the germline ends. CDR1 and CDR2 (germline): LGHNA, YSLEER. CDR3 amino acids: CASSQETGGPVYEQYF. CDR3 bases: TGCGCCAGCAGCCAAGAAACCGGGGGGCCTGTCTACGAGCAGTACTTC.

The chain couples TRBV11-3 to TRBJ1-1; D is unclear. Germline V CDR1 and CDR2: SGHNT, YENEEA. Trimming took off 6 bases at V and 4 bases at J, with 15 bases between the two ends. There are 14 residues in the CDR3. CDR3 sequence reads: CASSRGAGSTEAFF. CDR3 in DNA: TGTGCCAGCAGTCGCGGCGCGGGTTCCACTGAAGCTTTCTTT. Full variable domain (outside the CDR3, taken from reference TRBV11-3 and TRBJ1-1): EAGVVQSPRYKIIEKKQPVAFWCNPISGHNTLYWYLQNLGQGPELLIRYENEEAVDDSQLPKDRFSAERLKGVDSTLKIQPAELGDSAVYLCASSRGAGSTEAFFGQGTRLTVV.

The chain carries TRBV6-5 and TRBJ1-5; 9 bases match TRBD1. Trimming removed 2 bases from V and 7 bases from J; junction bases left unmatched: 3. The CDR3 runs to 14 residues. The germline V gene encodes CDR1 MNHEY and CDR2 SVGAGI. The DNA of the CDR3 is TGTGCCAGCAGTTACACGGGACAGGGACAGCCCCAGCATTTT. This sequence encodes CASSYTGQGQPQHF.

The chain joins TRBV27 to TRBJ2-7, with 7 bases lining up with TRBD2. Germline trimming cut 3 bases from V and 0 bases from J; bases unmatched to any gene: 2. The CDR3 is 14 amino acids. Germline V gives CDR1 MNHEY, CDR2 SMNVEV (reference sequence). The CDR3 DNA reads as TGTGCCAGCAGTTTCCAGCGGGGCTCCTACGAGCAGTACTTC. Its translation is CASSFQRGSYEQYF.

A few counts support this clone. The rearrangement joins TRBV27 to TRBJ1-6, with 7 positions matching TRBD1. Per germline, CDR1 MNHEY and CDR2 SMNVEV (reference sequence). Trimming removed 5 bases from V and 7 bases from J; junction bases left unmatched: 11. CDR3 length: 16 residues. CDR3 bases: TGTGCCAGCAGTACCAGATTGGACAGGACCAATTCACCCCTCCACTTT. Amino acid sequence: CASSTRLDRTNSPLHF.

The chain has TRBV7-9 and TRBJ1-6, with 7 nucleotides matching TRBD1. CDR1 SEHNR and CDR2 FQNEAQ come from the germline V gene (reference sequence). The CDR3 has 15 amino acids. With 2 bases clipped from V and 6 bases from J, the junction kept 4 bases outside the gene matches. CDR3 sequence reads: CASSLIRDSNSPLHF. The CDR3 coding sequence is TGTGCCAGCAGCTTAATCCGGGACAGTAATTCACCCCTCCACTTT.

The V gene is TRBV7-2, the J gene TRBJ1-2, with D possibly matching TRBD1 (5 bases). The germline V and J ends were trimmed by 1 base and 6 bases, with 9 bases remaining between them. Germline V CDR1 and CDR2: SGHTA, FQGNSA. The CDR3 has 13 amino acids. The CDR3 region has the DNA TGTGCCAGCAGCTTAGTCCGACAGAATGGCTACACCTTC. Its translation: CASSLVRQNGYTF.

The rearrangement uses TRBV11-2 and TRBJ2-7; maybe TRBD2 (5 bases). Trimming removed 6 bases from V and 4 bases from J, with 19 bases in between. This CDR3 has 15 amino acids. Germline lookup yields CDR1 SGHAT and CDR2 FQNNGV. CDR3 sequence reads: CASRLSNSGPYEQYF. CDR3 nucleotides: TGTGCCAGCAGGTTGTCGAACAGCGGCCCTTACGAGCAGTACTTC.

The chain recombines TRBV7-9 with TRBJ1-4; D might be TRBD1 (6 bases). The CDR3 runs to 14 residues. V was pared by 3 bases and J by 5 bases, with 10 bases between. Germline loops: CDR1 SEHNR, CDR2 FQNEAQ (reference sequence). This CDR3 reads CASSLGGRNEKLFF. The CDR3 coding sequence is TGTGCCAGCAGCTTGGGGGGGCGGAATGAAAAACTGTTTTTT.

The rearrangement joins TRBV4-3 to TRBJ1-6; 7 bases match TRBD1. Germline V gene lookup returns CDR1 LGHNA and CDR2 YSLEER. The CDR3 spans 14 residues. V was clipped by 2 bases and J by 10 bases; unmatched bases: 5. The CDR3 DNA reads TGCGCCAGCAGCCAACCTGGGACAGCCTCACCCCTCCACTTT. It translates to CASSQPGTASPLHF.